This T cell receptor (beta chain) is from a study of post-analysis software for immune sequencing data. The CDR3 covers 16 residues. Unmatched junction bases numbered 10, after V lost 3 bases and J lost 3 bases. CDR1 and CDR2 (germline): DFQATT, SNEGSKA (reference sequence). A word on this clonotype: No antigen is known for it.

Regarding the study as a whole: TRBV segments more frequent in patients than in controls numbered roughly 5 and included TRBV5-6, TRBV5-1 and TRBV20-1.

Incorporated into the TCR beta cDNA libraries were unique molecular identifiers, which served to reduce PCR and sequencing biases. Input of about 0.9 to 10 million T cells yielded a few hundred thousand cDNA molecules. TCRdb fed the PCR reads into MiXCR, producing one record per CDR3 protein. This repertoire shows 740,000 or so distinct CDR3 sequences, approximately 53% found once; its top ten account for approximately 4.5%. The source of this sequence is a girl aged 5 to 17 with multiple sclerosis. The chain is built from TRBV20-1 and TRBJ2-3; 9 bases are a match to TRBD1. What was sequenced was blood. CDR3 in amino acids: CSARDRDRESTDTQYF. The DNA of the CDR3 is TGCAGTGCTAGGGACCGGGACAGGGAGTCTACAGATACGCAGTATTTT.